The 29 T cell receptor beta chains given below trace back to one sample, sequenced in a study of patients and donors after allogeneic stem cell transplantation. TCRdb re-called the RT-PCR reads with MiXCR, one entry per CDR3 protein. The table records around 200,000 distinct CDR3 sequences, around two fifths of them present only once. The specimen sequenced was blood, either unsorted or a sorted T cell fraction (not recorded which). All receptors come from a human donor who was either an allogeneic HSCT recipient or a stem cell or donor lymphocyte infusion donor (not recorded which). It is not recorded whose cells these are; they may come from a transplant donor.

V and J are TRBV4-3 and TRBJ2-3; D remains ambiguous. Trimming took 1 base from V and 9 from J, leaving 11 bases between them. This CDR3 is built from 13 residues. The germline gives CDR1 LGHNA, CDR2 YSLEER. This chain's CDR3 is CASSQVTLETQYF. For the CDR3, the DNA is TGCGCCAGCAGCCAAGTCACCTTAGAGACGCAGTATTTT.

This clonotype has only a few counts. The gene calls are TRBV5-1 and TRBJ1-4; tentatively, D is TRBD1 (5 bases). The CDR3 has 14 amino acids. Germline V lookup: CDR1 SGHRS, CDR2 YFSETQ. The V end was cut by 1 base, the J end by 8 bases, with 12 bases between. CDR3 coding DNA: TGCGCCAGCAGCTTGTCAGGGCCTCGGGAAAAACTGTTTTTT. It specifies CASSLSGPREKLFF.

The chain uses TRBV20-1 and TRBJ2-3, with 10 nucleotides matching TRBD2. Trimming cost V 3 bases and J 5 bases; bases outside gene matches: 11. This CDR3 has 16 residues. Germline loops: CDR1 DFQATT, CDR2 SNEGSKA (reference sequence). The CDR3, as DNA: TGCAGTGCTAGCTCCATTTACGAGCGGGGGGGAGATACGCAGTATTTT. Residues: CSASSIYERGGDTQYF.

This clonotype occurred once. The genes are TRBV20-1 and TRBJ1-1, with D hard to call. Trimming cost V 0 bases and J 4 bases, with 18 bases left between them. Germline CDR1 reads DFQATT; CDR2 reads SNEGSKA (reference sequence). There are 16 residues in the CDR3. CDR3 loop: CSARDLGPGTGTEAFF. CDR3 sequence (DNA): TGCAGTGCTAGAGATCTTGGCCCAGGTACCGGCACTGAAGCTTTCTTT.

The rearrangement uses TRBV5-1 and TRBJ2-3; 10 nucleotides align to TRBD2. V lost 4 bases and J lost 0; bases outside the gene matches: 2. The germline V gene has CDR1 SGHRS and CDR2 YFSETQ. The CDR3 runs to 15 residues. CDR3 DNA sequence: TGCGCCAGCAGCGATAGCGGGGGGAGCACAGATACGCAGTATTTT. Amino acids: CASSDSGGSTDTQYF.

The chain recombines TRBV6-5 with TRBJ2-5; tentatively, D is TRBD1 (5 bases). The CDR3 sequence is 13 residues long. The V end lost 6 bases, the J end lost 5 bases, and 13 bases lay between the germline ends. Germline loops: CDR1 MNHEY, CDR2 SVGAGI. This CDR3 is CASRRQLRETQYF. Here the CDR3 DNA reads TGTGCCAGCAGACGACAGCTCCGGGAGACCCAGTACTTC.

This clonotype was seen only a few times. The DNA of the CDR3 is TGCAGTGCTACCAGGGGGCGAGGCTACACCTTC. Its protein product is CSATRGRGYTF. V and J are TRBV20-1 and TRBJ1-2, with 8 nucleotides matching TRBD1. The CDR3 runs to 11 residues. Germline V gene lookup returns CDR1 DFQATT and CDR2 SNEGSKA (reference sequence). V dropped 4 bases and J dropped 8; count of bases not matched to a gene: 3.

This clonotype has only a few counts. The chain recombines TRBV10-3 with TRBJ1-2; tentative D call: TRBD1 (6 bases). This CDR3 region has 15 residues. CDR1 is ENHRY and CDR2 is SYGVKD in the germline V gene. Trimming cost V 0 bases and J 4 bases, with 12 bases left between them. In DNA, the CDR3 is TGTGCCATCAGTGAGTCAGGGGGAACTTTCTATGGCTACACCTTC. Protein sequence: CAISESGGTFYGYTF.

This chain connects TRBV5-1 to TRBJ1-4; TRBD1 might be the D (5 bases). Germline loops: CDR1 SGHRS, CDR2 YFSETQ. This CDR3 has 15 amino acids. V dropped 1 base and J dropped 7 bases, with 14 bases sitting between them. The CDR3: CASSLFAGPGEKLFF. In nucleotides, the CDR3 is TGCGCCAGCAGCTTGTTTGCAGGGCCCGGTGAAAAACTGTTTTTT.

This clonotype was seen a handful of times. J is TRBJ2-2 and V is TRBV9, with D hard to call. Per the germline V gene, CDR1 is SGDLS and CDR2 is YYNGEE. The CDR3 sequence is 13 residues long. V lost 0 bases and J lost 5, with 5 bases in between. Here the CDR3 DNA reads TGTGCCAGCAGCGTAGTGTTTACCGGGGAGCTGTTTTTT. It codes for CASSVVFTGELFF.

This clonotype has more than one count but fewer than ten. The chain employs TRBV20-1 and TRBJ2-1; D perhaps matches TRBD1 (5 bases). The germline V and J ends were trimmed by 0 bases and 8 bases, with 14 bases remaining between them. The CDR3 consists of 14 residues. The germline CDR1 and CDR2 sequences are DFQATT and SNEGSKA (reference sequence). The CDR3 spells CSARDHARADEQFF. CDR3 bases: TGCAGTGCTAGAGATCATGCCAGGGCCGATGAGCAGTTCTTC.

This clonotype has a handful of counts. In DNA, the CDR3 is TGTGCCAGCAGAACCTCCGACAGGGGGAACACTGAAGCTTTCTTT. This translates into CASRTSDRGNTEAFF. This chain connects TRBV6-6 to TRBJ1-1; 8 bases line up with TRBD1. The trim removed 6 bases at V and 1 base at J, leaving 7 bases unmatched. The length of the CDR3 is 15 residues. The germline CDR1 and CDR2 sequences are MNHNY and SVGAGI (reference sequence).

This clonotype was counted a few times. The chain uses TRBV18 and TRBJ1-5; D gene uncertain. The CDR3 is 14 residues long. The germline CDR1 and CDR2 sequences are KGHSH and LQKENI. Between the trimmed V and J ends, which lost 3 bases and 7 bases, there was a span of 13 bases. In DNA, the CDR3 is TGTGCCAGCTCACCCCTGTCGGGGAGACAGCCCCAGCATTTT. Translation gives CASSPLSGRQPQHF. Supplemented by reference TRBV18 and TRBJ1-5, the full variable domain reads NAGVMQNPRHLVRRRGQEARLRCSPMKGHSHVYWYRQLPEEGLKFMVYLQKENIIDESGMPKERFSAEFPKEGPSILRIQQVVRGDSAAYFCASSPLSGRQPQHFGDGTRLSIL.

In this sample, this clonotype turned up a few times. The J gene is TRBJ2-3, the V gene TRBV10-3; TRBD2 agrees at 10 bases. V dropped 5 bases and J dropped 3; count of bases not matched to a gene: 2. The CDR3 sequence is 14 residues long. Germline lookup yields CDR1 ENHRY and CDR2 SYGVKD. The CDR3, as DNA: TGTGCCATCAGTCCTAGCGGGGGAACAGATACGCAGTATTTT. Its translation: CAISPSGGTDTQYF.

The rearrangement uses TRBV24-1 and TRBJ2-5; TRBD1 might be the D (5 bases). Germline CDR1 KGHDR, CDR2 SFDVKD. This CDR3 spans 14 amino acids. V lost 2 bases to trimming and J lost 4 bases, with 10 bases between them. CDR3 region: CATSDSGFPETQYF. CDR3 in DNA: TGTGCCACCAGTGATTCAGGGTTTCCAGAGACCCAGTACTTC.

This chain joins TRBV7-2 and TRBJ1-2, with unresolved D. The CDR3 totals 13 residues. V lost 1 base and J lost 4, with 7 bases in between. CDR1 is SGHTA and CDR2 is FQGNSA in the germline V gene. The CDR3 sequence: CASSLDRTYGYTF. The CDR3 DNA is TGTGCCAGCAGCTTAGACAGAACCTATGGCTACACCTTC. The variable domain in full, with the rest retrieved from reference TRBV7-2 and TRBJ1-2, is GAGVSQSPSNKVTEKGKDVELRCDPISGHTALYWYRQSLGQGLEFLIYFQGNSAPDKSGLPSDRFSAERTGGSVSTLTIQRTQQEDSAVYLCASSLDRTYGYTFGSGTRLTVV.

The chain links TRBV2 to TRBJ1-6; D is perhaps TRBD1 (6 bases). Trimming took 7 bases from V and 0 from J, leaving 13 bases between them. Germline CDR1 reads SNHLY; CDR2 reads FYNNEI. This CDR3 region has 16 residues. CDR3 sequence (DNA): TGTGCCAGCACTGTGGGGGGGGCCTCCTATAATTCACCCCTCCACTTT. It encodes CASTVGGASYNSPLHF.

The gene calls are TRBV2 and TRBJ2-3; D gene uncertain. The CDR3 spans 14 residues. Trimming took 8 bases from V and 0 from J, leaving 12 bases between them. CDR1 is SNHLY, CDR2 FYNNEI, per germline. The CDR3 coding sequence is TGTGCCAGCCACGGACGGACGAGCACAGATACGCAGTATTTT. Translating it yields CASHGRTSTDTQYF.

This clonotype has only a few counts. The genes are TRBV9 and TRBJ1-4; the D gene is possibly TRBD1 (5 bases). The ends were cut back, 5 bases at V and 5 bases at J, with 16 bases in the middle. The germline V gene has CDR1 SGDLS and CDR2 YYNGEE. This CDR3 comprises 15 residues. The CDR3 loop is CASRQGVGLNEKLFF. The CDR3 DNA reads TGTGCCAGCAGGCAGGGTGTGGGACTCAATGAAAAACTGTTTTTT. Using reference TRBV9 and TRBJ1-4 for the parts outside the CDR3, the full variable domain is DSGVTQTPKHLITATGQRVTLRCSPRSGDLSVYWYQQSLDQGLQFLIQYYNGEERAKGNILERFSAQQFPDLHSELNLSSLELGDSALYFCASRQGVGLNEKLFFGSGTQLSVL.

This clonotype came up a few times. The chain recombines TRBV6-1 with TRBJ2-1; 8 bases match TRBD2. This CDR3 has 15 residues. The ends lost 2 bases at V and 7 bases at J; junction bases unmatched: 7. Germline V lookup: CDR1 MNHNS, CDR2 SASEGT. CDR3 nucleotide sequence: TGTGCCAGCAGTGAACCGGGGGGGGCAGCAAATGAGCAGTTCTTC. Residues: CASSEPGGAANEQFF.

This clonotype was observed a few times. The chain links TRBV21-1 to TRBJ1-1; TRBD1 was called by the table and not checked on the DNA. TRBV21-1 is marked as a pseudogene. The CDR3 runs to 15 residues. CDR3 sequence reads: CASSPTGTSYPEAFF. For the CDR3, the DNA is TGTGCCAGCAGCCCAACCGGGACATCTTATCCTGAAGCTTTCTTT.

The chain joins TRBV29-1 to TRBJ1-1, with D possibly TRBD1 on 6 matching bases. The CDR3 has 15 amino acids. V lost 8 bases and J 4 bases, leaving 23 bases between the germline ends. Per germline, CDR1 SQVTM and CDR2 ANQGSEA. The CDR3 sequence is CSSGGSPGAPTEAFF. The CDR3 DNA is TGCAGCTCCGGCGGGTCTCCGGGGGCGCCCACTGAAGCTTTCTTT. The variable domain in full, with the rest retrieved from reference TRBV29-1 and TRBJ1-1, is SAVISQKPSRDICQRGTSLTIQCQVDSQVTMMFWYRQQPGQSLTLIATANQGSEATYESGFVIDKFPISRPNLTFSTLTVSNMSPEDSSIYLCSSGGSPGAPTEAFFGQGTRLTVV.

This clonotype appeared a few times. The gene calls are TRBV18 and TRBJ1-2, with TRBD1 identical over 8 bases. Germline V gene lookup returns CDR1 KGHSH and CDR2 LQKENI. This CDR3 is built from 14 residues. V lost 3 bases to trimming and J lost 4 bases; unmatched junction nucleotides: 4. The CDR3 region has the DNA TGTGCCAGCTCACCGGACAGGGCTTTCTATGGCTACACCTTC. This encodes CASSPDRAFYGYTF.

The chain couples TRBV6-6 to TRBJ1-5; D is perhaps TRBD1 (6 bases). The germline V gene encodes CDR1 MNHNY and CDR2 SVGAGI (reference sequence). This CDR3 has 16 amino acids. Trimming took off 7 bases at V and 7 bases at J, with 23 bases between the two ends. CDR3 sequence reads: CASTENGGRLGQPQHF. The CDR3, as DNA: TGTGCCAGCACGGAGAATGGGGGGCGGTTGGGACAGCCCCAGCATTTT.

There are many counts of this clonotype. The chain has TRBV12-3 or TRBV12-4 and TRBJ1-1; D is unresolved. V lost 7 bases, J lost 3 bases, and 12 bases lay in between. CDR3 size: 13 residues. In DNA, the CDR3 is TGTGCCAGCAATCGGGCTGGCCACACTGAAGCTTTCTTT. This gives the protein CASNRAGHTEAFF.

The gene calls are TRBV30 and TRBJ2-7; D unclear. Germline V gene sequence: CDR1 GTSNPN, CDR2 SVGIG (reference sequence). V lost 1 base and J lost 2, with 15 bases in between. CDR3 length: 15 residues. CDR3 amino acids: CAWSALAPFTYEQYF. Here the CDR3 DNA reads TGTGCCTGGAGTGCCTTAGCTCCGTTTACCTACGAGCAGTACTTC. Full variable domain (rest looked up from reference TRBV30 and TRBJ2-7): SQTIHQWPATLVQPVGSPLSLECTVEGTSNPNLYWYRQAAGRGLQLLFYSVGIGQISSEVPQNLSASRPQDRQFILSSKKLLLSDSGFYLCAWSALAPFTYEQYFGPGTRLTVT.

This clonotype was detected only a few times. The J gene is TRBJ1-1, the V gene TRBV11-2, with D maybe TRBD1 (5 bases). Germline V gene lookup returns CDR1 SGHAT and CDR2 FQNNGV. CDR3 length equals 15 residues. Trimming left V 4 bases short and J 1 base short, with 13 bases between. CDR3 nucleotide sequence: TGTGCCAGCAGCTCCAAAGGGGCGCGGAACACTGAAGCTTTCTTT. Translating it yields CASSSKGARNTEAFF.

The chain recombines TRBV4-3 with TRBJ1-2, with D unclear. This CDR3 comprises 15 residues. Trimming cost V 1 base and J 8 bases, with 17 bases left between them. Germline V gene sequence: CDR1 LGHNA, CDR2 YSLEER. DNA for the CDR3: TGCGCCAGCAGCCAAGCGGCGACTAAAAGGCACGGCTACACCTTC. Translated, it gives CASSQAATKRHGYTF.

This clonotype has only a few counts. J is TRBJ1-2 and V is TRBV5-8, with D perhaps TRBD1 (6 bases). CDR1 is SGHTS, CDR2 YDEGEE, per germline. The CDR3 contains 17 residues. V shed 1 base and J shed 4 bases, with 20 bases lying between them. The CDR3 reads CASSLMTGSAIGYGYTF. The CDR3 nucleotides are TGTGCCAGCAGCTTGATGACAGGCTCGGCAATCGGCTATGGCTACACCTTC.